This TCR beta chain derives from a study of shared clonotypes between healthy human individuals. Some clones are missing from TCRdb's copy, which holds only in-frame ones; the method was immunoSEQ multiplex PCR. This table holds 2.5 million or so clones, approximately 90% found once. This CDR3 is 11 amino acids long. Germline CDR1 MNHEY, CDR2 SVGAGI. Trimming removed 6 bases at V and 8 bases at J, with 10 bases between. CD45RA+ naive and CD45RA-negative memory subsets were separated from CD4+ cells. Study-level results: On the whole, naive subsets had larger estimated richness than memory subsets had. All-four-donor shared clonotypes had higher generation probabilities than non-shared clonotypes did. Donors were few, which limited the genetic and exposure-history diversity represented.

Notes on this clone: Its specificity is unknown.

This receptor was taken from a man in his late teens or twenties in good health. Sequencing used naive CD4+ T cells sorted from blood. Specified subset: CD45RA+ positively selected. This chain uses TRBV6-5 with TRBJ1-1; D is uncertain. The CDR3 region is CASRRGQEAFF. The CDR3 DNA reads as TGTGCCAGCAGGAGAGGCCAGGAAGCTTTCTTT.